Shown below are 27 T cell receptor beta chains from a single sample sequenced in a study of T cell changes during pregnancy in multiple sclerosis. Libraries were prepared by immunoSEQ multiplex PCR; TCRdb keeps only in-frame clonotypes and omits some of them. The sample lists 25,000 to 35,000 clones; 85% were seen once. The input for sequencing was CD8+ T cells from peripheral blood mononuclear cells, taken after pregnancy. These receptors all stem from a female donor with multiple sclerosis, enrolled in a pregnancy study.

CDR3 DNA: TGTGCCAGCAGCCCCCGCTTGGGACACCGACAATCGAACACCGGGGAGCTGTTTTTT. It is translated as CASSPRLGHRQSNTGELFF. This chain joins TRBV9 and TRBJ2-2; D perhaps matches TRBD1 (6 bases). The germline gives CDR1 SGDLS, CDR2 YYNGEE. The V and J ends lost 4 bases and 0 bases respectively, with 22 bases between them. The CDR3 runs 19 residues. Supplemented by reference TRBV9 and TRBJ2-2, the full variable domain reads DSGVTQTPKHLITATGQRVTLRCSPRSGDLSVYWYQQSLDQGLQFLIQYYNGEERAKGNILERFSAQQFPDLHSELNLSSLELGDSALYFCASSPRLGHRQSNTGELFFGEGSRLTVL.

The V gene is TRBV7-3, the J gene TRBJ1-2; 10 bases line up with TRBD1. The junction had 3 bases not matched to a gene; V was cut back by 0 bases and J by 8 bases. The CDR3 covers 14 residues. Germline lookup yields CDR1 SGHTA and CDR2 FQGTGA. CDR3 protein: CASSLTGTGEGYTF. The CDR3 DNA is TGTGCCAGCAGCTTAACGGGGACAGGGGAAGGCTACACCTTC. The variable domain in full, with the rest retrieved from reference TRBV7-3 and TRBJ1-2, is GAGVSQTPSNKVTEKGKYVELRCDPISGHTALYWYRQSLGQGPEFLIYFQGTGAADDSGLPNDRFFAVRPEGSVSTLKIQRTERGDSAVYLCASSLTGTGEGYTFGSGTRLTVV.

The chain employs TRBV11-2 and TRBJ1-2; TRBD1 is a possible D gene (5 bases). Germline loops: CDR1 SGHAT, CDR2 FQNNGV. The CDR3 length is 16 residues. The germline V and J ends were trimmed by 0 bases and 2 bases, with 13 bases remaining between them. CDR3 amino acids: CASSLDPLGGNYGYTF. Written as DNA, the CDR3 is TGTGCCAGCAGCTTAGATCCATTGGGGGGGAACTATGGCTACACCTTC.

This chain joins TRBV19 and TRBJ1-2; 8 bases match TRBD1. Germline V gene lookup returns CDR1 LNHDA and CDR2 SQIVND (reference sequence). The CDR3 spans 14 residues. The junction had 4 bases not matched to a gene; V was cut back by 5 bases and J by 2 bases. The CDR3 spells CASSLDRENYGYTF. DNA for the CDR3: TGTGCCAGTAGTTTGGACAGGGAAAACTATGGCTACACCTTC.

This clone is a singleton in its sample. The chain carries TRBV13 and TRBJ2-5; D possibly corresponds to TRBD1 (5 bases). V lost 4 bases, J lost 5 bases, and 14 bases lay in between. Germline CDR1 reads PRHDT; CDR2 reads FYEKMQ (reference sequence). This CDR3 region has 14 residues. The CDR3 DNA reads TGTGCCAGCAGCTCCAGACTCGCAGGGGAGACCCAGTACTTC. Protein sequence: CASSSRLAGETQYF.

This clone was counted a few times. The rearrangement joins TRBV7-9 to TRBJ2-7; TRBD1 agrees at 12 bases. The CDR3 length is 14 residues. V was clipped by 8 bases and J by 0 bases; unmatched bases: 2. From germline, CDR1 is SEHNR and CDR2 FQNEAQ (reference sequence). The CDR3 DNA follows: TGTGCCAGCGGGACAGGGGGCCTCTCCTACGAGCAGTACTTC. It encodes CASGTGGLSYEQYF.

The rearrangement uses TRBV11-2 and TRBJ2-1; a weak D match, TRBD2 (6 bases). Germline V gene sequence: CDR1 SGHAT, CDR2 FQNNGV. CDR3 length equals 17 residues. V gave up 5 bases and J gave up 8 bases, with 25 bases separating them. The CDR3 is CASSPGPGVSPSDEQFF. The DNA for the CDR3 is TGTGCCAGCAGCCCGGGGCCGGGGGTCTCCCCTTCCGATGAGCAGTTCTTC.

The V and J genes are TRBV28 and TRBJ2-3; TRBD2 matches 13 bases. This CDR3 has 16 residues. Per the germline V gene, CDR1 is MDHEN and CDR2 is SYDVKM. The V segment lost 3 bases and the J segment 4 bases; nucleotides outside the gene matches: 4. This CDR3 is CASSLTSGGLPDTQYF. The CDR3 DNA reads as TGTGCCAGCAGTTTGACTAGCGGGGGGCTCCCAGATACGCAGTATTTT.

The chain recombines TRBV9 with TRBJ1-6, with 8 positions matching TRBD1. Per the germline V gene, CDR1 is SGDLS and CDR2 is YYNGEE. The CDR3 sequence is 15 residues long. V trimming: 3 bases; J trimming: 7 bases; junction bases outside the gene matches: 6. The CDR3 sequence: CASSASTGGNSPLHF. In nucleotides, the CDR3 is TGTGCCAGCAGCGCGAGTACAGGGGGGAATTCACCCCTCCACTTT.

The V call is TRBV5-4, the J call TRBJ2-7; 9 bases are shared with TRBD1. This CDR3 region has 15 residues. The germline V gene has CDR1 SGHNT and CDR2 YYREEE (reference sequence). With 1 base clipped from V and 3 bases from J, the junction kept 5 bases outside the gene matches. DNA for the CDR3: TGTGCCAGCAGCTTGATGGGACAGGGTGTCTACGAGCAGTACTTC. This encodes CASSLMGQGVYEQYF. Based on the CDR3 plus reference TRBV5-4 and TRBJ2-7, the full variable domain is ETGVTQSPTHLIKTRGQQVTLRCSSQSGHNTVSWYQQALGQGPQFIFQYYREEENGRGNFPPRFSGLQFPNYSSELNVNALELDDSALYLCASSLMGQGVYEQYFGPGTRLTVT.

This clone is large in the sample. The V and J genes are TRBV21-1 and TRBJ2-7; TRBD1, the table's D call, lacks a check against the DNA. TRBV21-1 is deemed a pseudogene. The CDR3 runs to 17 residues. DNA for the CDR3: TGTGCCAGCAGCCAAGCCCTGACAGGGAAGGTTTTTTACGAGCAGTACTTC. Translated, it gives CASSQALTGKVFYEQYF.

The chain links TRBV27 to TRBJ1-6; TRBD1 might be the D (5 bases). This CDR3 is built from 15 residues. V was cut by 1 base and J by 11 bases, with 15 bases left in between. Per germline, CDR1 MNHEY and CDR2 SMNVEV (reference sequence). In DNA form, the CDR3 reads TGTGCCAGCAGTTTATTAGGGCAGGGATCTCCACCCCTCCACTTT. Protein: CASSLLGQGSPPLHF.

In regard to this clone: The junction shows a germline mismatch at one end, possibly a read error. The chain has TRBV7-3 and TRBJ2-2, with 8 bases lining up with TRBD2. Germline assignment: CDR1 SGHTA and CDR2 FQGTGA. This CDR3 is built from 12 residues. The CDR3 loop reads CASSPNRGGLFF. CDR3 sequence (DNA): TGTGCCAGCAGCCCCAACCGGGGGGGGCTGTTTTTT.

The gene calls are TRBV2 and TRBJ1-2; 7 bases fit TRBD1. The J segment lost 3 bases and the V segment lost 2 bases, leaving 6 bases of the junction unmatched. CDR3 length: 15 amino acids. Germline V CDR1 and CDR2: SNHLY, FYNNEI. The DNA for the CDR3 is TGTGCCAGCAGTGAACAGGGGGTGTCGGACTATGGCTACACCTTC. Amino acids: CASSEQGVSDYGYTF.

This chain uses TRBV30 with TRBJ1-4; D is uncertain. Germline CDR1 GTSNPN, CDR2 SVGIG (reference sequence). The CDR3 extends over 14 amino acids. V was clipped by 2 bases and J by 11 bases, with 18 bases between them. CDR3 coding DNA: TGTGCCTGGAGTACAATCGACCGCCCCAGGAAACTGTTTTTT. It is translated as CAWSTIDRPRKLFF. The variable domain in full, with the rest retrieved from reference TRBV30 and TRBJ1-4, is SQTIHQWPATLVQPVGSPLSLECTVEGTSNPNLYWYRQAAGRGLQLLFYSVGIGQISSEVPQNLSASRPQDRQFILSSKKLLLSDSGFYLCAWSTIDRPRKLFFGSGTQLSVL.

DNA of the CDR3: TGTGCCAGCAGTTACGTTCGGGGAGGCAATTCACCCCTCCACTTT. Its translation: CASSYVRGGNSPLHF. The chain is built from TRBV6-6 and TRBJ1-6; D gene uncertain. The CDR3 consists of 15 residues. Trimming removed 2 bases at V and 7 bases at J, with 12 bases between. Germline V gene data show CDR1 as MNHNY and CDR2 as SVGAGI (reference sequence).

The CDR3: CAILRGTGYTF. CDR3 bases: TGTGCCATCCTTCGAGGCACAGGCTACACCTTC. The rearrangement joins TRBV10-3 to TRBJ1-2; D is undetermined. Germline CDR1 ENHRY, CDR2 SYGVKD. This CDR3 comprises 11 residues. V was trimmed by 8 bases and J by 8 bases, leaving 12 bases between them.

The chain combines TRBV5-8 with TRBJ1-5, with unresolved D. This CDR3 comprises 14 residues. Germline V CDR1 and CDR2: SGHTS, YDEGEE. Trimming cost V 4 bases and J 0 bases, with 8 bases left between them. The CDR3 is CASSDGVSNQPQHF. The CDR3 coding sequence is TGTGCCAGCAGCGACGGGGTTAGCAATCAGCCCCAGCATTTT.

CDR3 loop: CASSQDQEAYEQYF. Written as DNA, the CDR3 is TGTGCCAGCAGCCAAGATCAAGAGGCCTACGAGCAGTACTTC. The chain couples TRBV4-2 to TRBJ2-7; the D is unclear. The CDR3 totals 14 residues. V was cut by 0 bases and J by 2 bases, with 8 bases left in between. CDR1 LGHNA and CDR2 YNFKEQ come from the germline V gene.

The chain couples TRBV10-3 to TRBJ2-1; 8 nucleotides match TRBD2. V was pared by 6 bases and J by 7 bases, with 11 bases of the junction left unmatched. This CDR3 is 15 amino acids long. The germline V gene encodes CDR1 ENHRY and CDR2 SYGVKD. CDR3 amino acids: CAIRVGLEPLNEQFF. The CDR3 DNA follows: TGTGCCATCAGGGTGGGACTAGAACCTTTGAATGAGCAGTTCTTC.

The chain carries TRBV6-5 and TRBJ2-7, with TRBD1 matching over 10 bases. From germline, CDR1 is MNHEY and CDR2 SVGAGI. With 2 bases clipped from V and 1 base from J, the junction kept 5 bases outside the gene matches. This CDR3 region has 16 residues. In DNA form, the CDR3 reads TGTGCCAGCAGTTACGGGACAGGGGAAGGGTCCTACGAGCAGTACTTC. Amino acids: CASSYGTGEGSYEQYF.

The rearrangement links TRBV21-1 to TRBJ1-2. TRBV21-1 is labeled a pseudogene. The length of the CDR3 is 19 residues. CDR3 amino acids: CASSSRSGEGRTLNYGYTF. Here the CDR3 DNA reads TGTGCCAGCAGCTCCCGTAGTGGGGAGGGGAGGACTCTCAACTATGGCTACACCTTC.

The gene calls are TRBV19 and TRBJ2-1; TRBD2 aligns across 7 bases. The V gene end was trimmed by 3 bases and the J gene end by 1 base; junction bases not matched to a gene: 6. CDR3 length: 16 residues. Germline CDR1 LNHDA, CDR2 SQIVND (reference sequence). The CDR3 bases are TGTGCCAGTAGTATTTGGGGCGGGAGTTCCTACAATGAGCAGTTCTTC. Its protein product is CASSIWGGSSYNEQFF.

V and J are TRBV7-9 and TRBJ2-7, with TRBD2 identical over 7 bases. Trimming at V came to 5 bases and at J to 3 bases, leaving 10 bases not matched to a gene. CDR1 is SEHNR, CDR2 FQNEAQ, per germline (reference sequence). The CDR3 spans 15 residues. CDR3 sequence reads: CASSPGLGEGYEQYF. The CDR3 DNA reads as TGTGCCAGCAGCCCGGGACTGGGGGAGGGCTACGAGCAGTACTTC.

The chain employs TRBV19 and TRBJ2-7; 9 bases line up with TRBD1. CDR1 LNHDA and CDR2 SQIVND come from the germline V gene (reference sequence). V shed 3 bases, J shed 9 bases, and the junction held 15 bases outside the gene matches. CDR3 length: 16 amino acids. The CDR3 protein is CASSITPGQGDLRQYF. The CDR3, as DNA: TGTGCCAGTAGTATTACCCCGGGACAGGGTGACTTACGGCAGTACTTC. Full variable domain (rest looked up from reference TRBV19 and TRBJ2-7): DGGITQSPKYLFRKEGQNVTLSCEQNLNHDAMYWYRQDPGQGLRLIYYSQIVNDFQKGDIAEGYSVSREKKESFPLTVTSAQKNPTAFYLCASSITPGQGDLRQYFGPGTRLTVT.

The chain couples TRBV15 to TRBJ2-7; maybe TRBD1 (5 bases). The CDR3 is made up of 15 amino acids. Germline V lookup: CDR1 LNHNV, CDR2 YYDKDF (reference sequence). V shed 0 bases and J shed 4 bases, with 13 bases lying between them. The CDR3 is CATSRDRAGSYEQYF. The CDR3 bases are TGTGCCACCAGCAGAGATCGAGCAGGGTCTTACGAGCAGTACTTC.

The rearrangement links TRBV19 to TRBJ1-5; D uncertain. The ends were cut back, 10 bases at V and 7 bases at J, with 23 bases in the middle. Germline CDR1 LNHDA, CDR2 SQIVND (reference sequence). This CDR3 has 15 residues. The CDR3 nucleotides read TGTGCCACCAGAGGGAGTTCAAGCCGGGGACAGCCCCAGCATTTT. It encodes CATRGSSSRGQPQHF.